This T cell receptor (beta chain) was identified in a study of cytomegalovirus exposure and HLA in healthy donors (dated by TCRdb to about 2017). Broadly, across the study: In an earlier analysis of about 560 of the donors, 250 to 350 Gb of sequence data and 90 million to 130 million unique TCR beta sequences from about 190 million T cells were reported. An early release covering roughly 640 HLA-typed donors comprised about 300 gigabases of sequencing data and about 90 million unique TCR sequences. Of the approximately 400 genotyped donors, around 81% fell in the genetic ancestry cluster associated with self-reported Caucasian donors. The study was designed to test whether signatures of past pathogen exposure could be identified by cataloging public T cell receptors. The study used immunosequencing to profile the T cell repertoires of approximately 650 subjects and linked those repertoires to cytomegalovirus serostatus. A separate validation cohort of 100 to 150 different subjects was used in addition to the roughly 700-subject first cohort. The study combined high-throughput TCR immunosequencing, statistical association of individual TCRs with disease status, and machine learning to predict cytomegalovirus infection status. In a later analysis, previously published TCR beta repertoires from about 640 donors were re-analyzed and high-resolution HLA genotyping was added so that TCR occurrence patterns could be studied. Rather than using new phenotypic data, the later analysis identified candidate immune exposures from TCR beta sequences and from how often those sequences occurred across donors. An earlier analysis of some 500 of the donors used high-throughput TCR beta sequencing to judge whether each TCR beta V gene segment behaved as functional or pseudogenic. Donor age, sex, ethnicity and CMV serostatus were compiled together with the repertoire data. A later genetic analysis used genome-wide SNP genotypes for about 65% of the 666 donors, treating that subset as a discovery cohort. All discovery cohort repertoires had been generated using a single sequencing platform. HLA typing covered class I and class II loci at four-digit resolution. Typing coverage differed by locus: A, B, C, DRB1 and DQB1 were typed in roughly 629-640 donors, DQA1 in 500 to 550, DPA1 in 600 to 610, and DPB1 in just under 490. A handful of DR-DQ haplotypes were handled as single units for association and clustering because linkage in the cohort was strong. Among about 370 genotyped donors of the cohort, an average of approximately 240,000 unique TCR beta nucleotide sequences was sequenced per donor, of which 15% to 20% were non-productive. Overall results and qualifications from the work: About 17 rarely observed V segments, including chromosome 9 orphons, were excluded from the earlier analysis of some 590 of the donors because counts were too low. Correlated functional status among segregating V segments might reflect linkage disequilibrium, but an unknown experimental factor could not be ruled out. Strong co-occurrence of HLA alleles, especially DR and DQ, made assigning TCR associations to individual alleles difficult. Because HLA typing was unavailable for some donors at each locus, only the typed subset was used in association tests. Most TCR sequences were seen in very few donors, while some public TCRs were found in many individuals. According to a later genetic analysis, donors in an Asian-associated ancestry cluster had fewer N-insertions in productive TCRs than the approximately 700-donor mean. In the study, 150 to 200 TCR beta chains were listed as associated with cytomegalovirus. Specific HLA alleles were associated with 18,000 or so TCR beta sequences at a false discovery rate of 0.05 in a later analysis. Several of the top co-occurrence clusters appeared to be linked to parvovirus B19, influenza, CMV and Epstein-Barr virus, according to a later analysis. Sequencing depth was assumed to be roughly uniform across donors in the presence/absence analyses, though that assumption may not hold. A few of the identified cytomegalovirus-associated TCR beta chains were confirmed in vitro to be specific for cytomegalovirus antigens. The authors suggested that the approach could potentially be extended to other disease states and immunological phenotypes. An association between a missense DCLRE1C variant and V-gene and J-gene trimming of TCR beta chains was found in a later genetic analysis and replicated in an independent cohort. Broadly in line with IMGT annotations, most TCR beta V segments showed up in productive rearrangements about 87% or about 30% of the time in an earlier analysis of 450 to 750 of the donors. A further reported finding was that TCR beta sequences accurately predicted the HLA-A and HLA-B alleles for most subjects in the first cohort. CMV serostatus was the only immune exposure information available for the cohort. In a later analysis, TCR association rates were found to vary across HLA loci, with the most associated TCRs seen for DRB1 alleles and the fewest for HLA-C alleles. Some IMGT-functional V segments, including TRBV6-2 and TRBV6-3, could not be told apart with the 87-base-pair reads, so those segments were excluded. The classifier was reported to diagnose cytomegalovirus status with high specificity and sensitivity in both the original cohort and the validation cohort. A cluster of highly shared sequence variants was judged likely to represent a technical artifact of the sequencing pipeline. In a later analysis, HLA-associated TCR beta chains showed more clonal expansion and lower generation probabilities than non-associated chains that were equally common. Most CMV-associated TCR beta chains appeared to be HLA-restricted in a later analysis, and the HLA associations seemed to be driven largely by CMV exposure. Only TCR beta chains were sequenced in this cohort, and the absence of alpha or paired-chain data limited detectable features.

On this clone itself: Its antigen is unknown. Base qualities are not recorded, but no much larger clone differs from it by a single base.

Including the terminal cysteine and phenylalanine, the CDR3 comprises 13 residues. Just the 39-base CDR3 DNA is kept, in frame starting at base 1. CDR1 is given as SSHAT and CDR2 as FNYEAQ, both from the germline V gene (reference sequence). V drops 4 bases and J drops 10 bases, leaving 14 bases in between. To prepare the library, the immunoSEQ multiplex PCR assay was applied. A mixture of 60 forward primers for TCR Vbeta segments and 13 reverse primers for TCR Jbeta segments was used in the multiplex PCR. A multiplex PCR assay on genomic DNA amplified the CDR3 region of rearranged TCR beta genes. The amplified TCR beta libraries were sequenced on the Illumina HiSeq System as 87-base-pair reads. Under the source paper's analysis protocol: A later analysis counted some 80 million unique TCR beta chains across the 666 repertoires, and 10 million to 11 million of these chains were shared by at least two donors. A nearest-neighbor algorithm error-corrected the raw reads and collapsed the reads into unique sequences, merging closely related sequences to remove PCR and sequencing errors. CDR3 sequences were aligned to IMGT reference sequences to assign V, D and J gene segments. For a sequence to be retained, a match of at least six nucleotides was required to both a V gene segment and a J gene segment. A rearrangement counted as productive if the CDR3 had no stop codons and remained in frame with V and J, and every other rearrangement counted as non-productive. CDR3 was defined according to IMGT convention as the region running from the second conserved V-encoded cysteine to the conserved J-encoded phenylalanine. The earlier analysis of about 570 of the donors excluded any sequence lacking an unambiguous match to a single V gene segment. In an earlier analysis of around 600 of the donors, V segments were called functional above 56.7% productive rearrangements and were called segregating when the between-donor standard deviation exceeded 5%. A statistical classification framework was built for diagnosing cytomegalovirus status from the catalog of TCR beta chain sequences. In a later analysis, TCR nucleotide sequences were compared against IMGT/GENE-DB human TR gene sequences so that V and J genes could be assigned. A later analysis assigned CDR3 sequences and most-parsimonious VDJ recombination scenarios with the TCRdist pipeline. A later analysis defined each TCR beta chain by its CDR3 amino acid sequence plus V-gene family, and excluded reads lacking a unique V-gene family. In a later analysis, approximately 590 highly shared, low-generation-probability nucleotide sequences were removed to address suspected cross-contamination and a sequencing artifact. In a later analysis, a clonal expansion index was calculated for each public chain from normalized within-repertoire ranks of inferred template counts. In a later analysis, generation probabilities were computed using a VDJ recombination model fitted to out-of-frame rearrangements, and the results were checked against IGoR. A later analysis scored TCR-TCR, TCR-HLA and TCR-CMV co-occurrence with hypergeometric tests, applying a repertoire-size bias correction to TCR pairs. To estimate false discovery rates, a later analysis permuted the HLA or CMV assignments 20 times. In a later analysis, co-occurring TCRs were grouped with DBSCAN, and TCRdist sequence similarity was added when clustering was performed within HLA-allele-positive subsets. Repertoires with fewer than 30,000 or more than 120,000 public chains were left out of co-occurrence clustering, as were about 5 repertoires with anomalous nucleotide sharing. In its TCRdb copy, this immuneACCESS table keeps in-frame sequences only and misses some clones. Where compared with another copy, unresolved V genes explain less than half of these, and the others have no known cause. The V and J calls and the clone size are those of that table, but D and trimming were determined from the DNA. This sample lists 150,000 to 200,000 clones; 65% to 85% were detected once. The leading ten clones occupy approximately 1.5% of the sample.

The cohort consisted of approximately 670 healthy bone marrow donors. Cohort members were all nominally healthy when sampled, although unrecorded immune exposures were likely present. The donor was CMV seronegative and was included in the group of over 300 seronegative cohort members. Each donor provided a peripheral blood sample, and peripheral blood mononuclear cells were used for TCR beta sequencing. Genomic DNA extraction from the blood cell samples was performed with the Qiagen DNeasy Blood Extraction Kit. The sequence derives from a woman between 18 and 29 years old in good health and CMV-seronegative. Rearrangement joined TRBV7-7 to TRBJ2-1; the best D guess is TRBD1, with 6 bases matching. The source material was PBMCs. The CDR3 corresponds to CASSSTSTGEQFF. DNA sequence: TGTGCCAGCAGCTCCACTTCCACAGGGGAGCAGTTCTTC.